This TCR beta chain was sequenced for a study of T-cell memory formation after mild COVID-19. Study in general: Most TCR clusters belonged to a single donor.

MiXCR, applied by TCRdb to the 5' RACE reads, yields one record per CDR3 protein. The top ten hold 20% to 25% of the sample, which has approximately 350,000 distinct CDR3 sequences, 10% to 15% seen once. Whole-study findings and limits: Contracting clones from day 15 to 85 showed balanced CD4/CD8; later expanders favored CD4+. The authors did not confirm SARS-CoV-2 specificity of second-wave clones peaking day 37.

In its sample, this clonotype was seen a few times. Antigen unknown. The receptor was derived from a young man who had mild COVID-19 (a few samples of this study predate the infection). Cell type and time point are not known. The sample comprised PBMCs or a T cell subset sorted from them (not recorded which).

CDR3 protein: CASSSISGESNTGELFF. CDR3 coding DNA: TGTGCCAGCAGCTCGATCTCAGGGGAATCGAACACCGGGGAGCTGTTTTTT. The rearrangement joins TRBV7-9 to TRBJ2-2; D is possibly TRBD1 (6 bases). The germline CDR1 and CDR2 sequences are SEHNR and FQNEAQ (reference sequence). V shed 4 bases and J shed 0 bases, with 15 bases lying between them. This CDR3 is built from 17 residues.